This TCR beta chain is from a study of blood T cell repertoires in COVID-19. On the study more broadly: Acute and convalescent COVID-19 samples came from the United States, Italy and Spain.

The CDR3 consists of 16 residues. Germline CDR1 SNHLY, CDR2 FYNNEI. V was cut by 1 base and J by 6 bases, with 18 bases left in between. In the authors' workflow: The assay estimated nucleated cells by amplifying reference gene primers. Assay: immunoSEQ multiplex PCR; the TCRdb copy retains only in-frame clones and omits some. The V and J calls and clone size were taken over from that table, and D and trimming were inferred from the DNA. Altogether roughly 180,000 clones are present, 75% to 90% being singletons, with the ten largest covering 6.5% to 7.5%. Sequencing used peripheral blood. The receptor comes from a woman between 40 and 55 years old with COVID-19, enrolled during active disease. The chain joins TRBV2 to TRBJ1-2; D is unresolved. The CDR3 sequence is CASSEVPGSRGHGYTF. CDR3 DNA sequence: TGTGCCAGCAGTGAAGTGCCGGGGTCGCGCGGGCATGGCTACACCTTC.